These 16 T cell receptor beta chains were sequenced from one sample in a study of shared clonotypes between healthy human individuals (TCRdb year 2020). CD8 naive samples were CD45RO-negative cells positively selected for CCR7, giving a CD45RA+CCR7+ population that excluded TemRA cells. Libraries were built with the immunoSEQ multiplex PCR assay. TCRdb obtained this table from immuneACCESS and retained in-frame rearrangements with V and J assigned. These tables miss some clones; where compared with another copy, unresolved V genes account for less than half of the shortfall, and the remainder is unexplained. The sample includes about 1.9 million clones, with about 93% observed a single time. The leading ten clones occupy 1.5% to 2% of the sample. Sample: naive CD8+ T cells from PBMCs. In the paper's terms, the cell subset or site label means: CD45RA+CCR7+. These receptors all come from a man between 18 and 35 years old in good health. Some clones in this sample may be carry-over from other donors' samples.

The V gene is TRBV6-5, the J gene TRBJ1-1, with 10 bases aligning to TRBD1. This CDR3 spans 14 amino acids. Germline V CDR1 and CDR2: MNHEY, SVGAGI. The V segment lost 5 bases and the J segment 4 bases; nucleotides outside the gene matches: 4. The CDR3 DNA is TGTGCCAGCAGTGGGACAGGGGAGGGCACTGAAGCTTTCTTT. It specifies CASSGTGEGTEAFF.

CDR3 sequence: CASSSQRESNQPQHF. CDR3 bases: TGTGCCAGCAGTTCCCAGAGGGAGAGCAATCAGCCCCAGCATTTT. The chain has TRBV28 and TRBJ1-5; D gene uncertain. The CDR3 runs to 15 residues. From germline, CDR1 is MDHEN and CDR2 SYDVKM. V gave up 4 bases and J gave up 1 base, with 11 bases separating them.

The CDR3, as DNA: TGTGCCAGCAGCTCAACAGGGGAATGGGGGGATCAGCCCCAGCATTTT. Protein: CASSSTGEWGDQPQHF. The gene calls are TRBV7-8 and TRBJ1-5, with TRBD1 matching 7 bases. The CDR3 is 16 amino acids. The V gene end was trimmed by 4 bases and the J gene end by 5 bases; junction bases not matched to a gene: 11. The germline gives CDR1 SGHVS, CDR2 FQNEAQ.

The chain couples TRBV13 to TRBJ2-7, with TRBD2 matching 7 bases. V lost 9 bases and J lost 3; bases outside the gene matches: 5. This CDR3 spans 12 amino acids. Germline assignment: CDR1 PRHDT and CDR2 FYEKMQ (reference sequence). CDR3: CASSASGYEQYF. The CDR3 nucleotides are TGTGCCAGTTCAGCTAGCGGCTACGAGCAGTACTTC.

The chain recombines TRBV25-1 with TRBJ1-1, with D tentatively TRBD1 (5 bases). The CDR3 covers 13 residues. Trimming left V 10 bases short and J 6 bases short, with 18 bases between. The germline V gene encodes CDR1 MGHDK and CDR2 SYGVNS. The CDR3 nucleotides are TGTGCCACCTCAGTCGGGGGATCCGCTGAAGCTTTCTTT. This encodes CATSVGGSAEAFF.

The count of this clone is one. V is TRBV6-5 and J is TRBJ2-7; the D is unclear. Germline loops: CDR1 MNHEY, CDR2 SVGAGI. The CDR3 is 14 amino acids. Trimming took off 0 bases at V and 6 bases at J, with 12 bases between the two ends. This chain's CDR3 is CASSYSSGLGEQYF. Written as DNA, the CDR3 is TGTGCCAGCAGTTACTCGTCCGGCCTCGGCGAGCAGTACTTC.

V gene TRBV15 combines with J gene TRBJ2-1; D might be TRBD2 (7 bases). Deletions cut 6 bases from V and 8 bases from J, with 29 bases between. Germline V gene data show CDR1 as LNHNV and CDR2 as YYDKDF (reference sequence). The CDR3 sequence is 18 residues long. CDR3 region: CATSDGGQKGREFDEQFF. CDR3 sequence (DNA): TGTGCCACCAGTGACGGGGGACAAAAGGGGCGGGAGTTCGATGAGCAGTTCTTC.

The CDR3: CASSWGLQGMNTEAFF. For the CDR3, the DNA is TGCGCCAGCAGCTGGGGGTTACAGGGCATGAACACTGAAGCTTTCTTT. The chain uses TRBV5-1 and TRBJ1-1; D possibly corresponds to TRBD1 (6 bases). The CDR3 extends over 16 amino acids. Trimming shortened V by 3 bases and J by 0 bases, and 15 bases separated the two germline ends. Germline loops: CDR1 SGHRS, CDR2 YFSETQ. Variable domain in full (rest from reference TRBV5-1 and TRBJ1-1): KAGVTQTPRYLIKTRGQQVTLSCSPISGHRSVSWYQQTPGQGLQFLFEYFSETQRNKGNFPGRFSGRQFSNSRSEMNVSTLELGDSALYLCASSWGLQGMNTEAFFGQGTRLTVV.

The chain couples TRBV28 to TRBJ2-1, with a tentative D call TRBD2 (6 bases). CDR1 and CDR2 (germline): MDHEN, SYDVKM. The CDR3 is 14 residues long. Between the trimmed V and J ends, which lost 6 bases and 5 bases, there was a span of 14 bases. The CDR3 region is CASSLRGENNEQFF. The DNA of the CDR3 is TGTGCCAGCAGCCTCCGCGGGGAGAACAATGAGCAGTTCTTC.

This sequence joins TRBV7-9 and TRBJ2-5; 11 positions agree with TRBD2. Germline V gene data show CDR1 as SEHNR and CDR2 as FQNEAQ (reference sequence). The CDR3 totals 16 residues. The ends lost 5 bases at V and 5 bases at J; junction bases unmatched: 10. Here the CDR3 reads CASSIWRVAGGETQYF. In DNA, the CDR3 is TGTGCCAGCAGCATTTGGAGGGTAGCGGGAGGGGAGACCCAGTACTTC.

This clone showed up just once. The chain employs TRBV29-1 and TRBJ2-2, with a weak D call TRBD1 (6 bases). Trimming left V 7 bases short and J 2 bases short, with 11 bases between. The V gene's germline CDR1 is SQVTM and CDR2 ANQGSEA. The CDR3 loop spans 13 amino acids. DNA for the CDR3: TGCAGCGCCCGGACAGATAACACCGGGGAGCTGTTTTTT. Its translation is CSARTDNTGELFF.

This rearrangement joins TRBV5-1 to TRBJ2-6, with D maybe TRBD2 (5 bases). This CDR3 has 17 amino acids. Germline V gives CDR1 SGHRS, CDR2 YFSETQ. The V end was cut by 0 bases, the J end by 0 bases, with 10 bases between. CDR3 residues: CASSLADGGSGANVLTF. CDR3 in DNA: TGCGCCAGCAGCTTGGCCGACGGAGGCTCTGGGGCCAACGTCCTGACTTTC.

The chain recombines TRBV5-6 with TRBJ2-7, with 9 bases identical to TRBD1. V gave up 3 bases and J gave up 3 bases; unmatched junction bases: 1. The CDR3 has 13 amino acids. Germline V gene sequence: CDR1 SGHDT, CDR2 YYEEEE. CDR3 sequence reads: CASSSDRGYEQYF. The CDR3 DNA follows: TGTGCCAGCAGCTCGGACAGGGGCTACGAGCAGTACTTC.

The chain recombines TRBV7-8 with TRBJ2-2; D unclear. The germline CDR1 and CDR2 sequences are SGHVS and FQNEAQ. The CDR3 is made up of 12 amino acids. Trimming left V 1 base short and J 7 bases short, with 4 bases between. Here the CDR3 reads CASSLGSGELFF. The CDR3 DNA follows: TGTGCCAGCAGCTTAGGGAGCGGGGAGCTGTTTTTT.

The V call is TRBV27, the J call TRBJ2-3; 9 nucleotides agree with TRBD1. This CDR3 spans 15 amino acids. Looked up from germline, CDR1 is MNHEY and CDR2 is SMNVEV (reference sequence). V trimming: 2 bases; J trimming: 6 bases; junction bases outside the gene matches: 6. The CDR3 coding sequence is TGTGCCAGCAGTTTAGGGACAGGGATCCCCGATACGCAGTATTTT. Translating gives CASSLGTGIPDTQYF.

The rearrangement uses TRBV11-2 and TRBJ2-5; D is undetermined. Trimming removed 0 bases at V and 1 base at J, with 12 bases between. Germline V gene sequence: CDR1 SGHAT, CDR2 FQNNGV. The CDR3 runs 16 residues. The CDR3 is CASSLEGRAVQETQYF. In nucleotides, the CDR3 is TGTGCCAGCAGCTTAGAGGGCCGAGCAGTCCAAGAGACCCAGTACTTC.